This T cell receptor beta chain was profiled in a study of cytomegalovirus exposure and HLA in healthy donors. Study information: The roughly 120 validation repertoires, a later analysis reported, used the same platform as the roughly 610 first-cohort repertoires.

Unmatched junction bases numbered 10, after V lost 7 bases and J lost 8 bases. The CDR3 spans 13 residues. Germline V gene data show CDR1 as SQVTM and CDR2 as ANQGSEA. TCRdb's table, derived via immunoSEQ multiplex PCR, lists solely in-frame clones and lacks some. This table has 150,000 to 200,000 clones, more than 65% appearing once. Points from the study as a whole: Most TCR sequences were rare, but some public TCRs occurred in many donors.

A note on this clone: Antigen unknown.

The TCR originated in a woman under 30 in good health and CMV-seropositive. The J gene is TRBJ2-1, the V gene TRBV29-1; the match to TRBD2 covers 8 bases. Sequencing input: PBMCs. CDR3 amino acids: CSALSGGIDEQFF. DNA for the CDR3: TGCAGCGCCTTAAGCGGGGGTATCGATGAGCAGTTCTTC.